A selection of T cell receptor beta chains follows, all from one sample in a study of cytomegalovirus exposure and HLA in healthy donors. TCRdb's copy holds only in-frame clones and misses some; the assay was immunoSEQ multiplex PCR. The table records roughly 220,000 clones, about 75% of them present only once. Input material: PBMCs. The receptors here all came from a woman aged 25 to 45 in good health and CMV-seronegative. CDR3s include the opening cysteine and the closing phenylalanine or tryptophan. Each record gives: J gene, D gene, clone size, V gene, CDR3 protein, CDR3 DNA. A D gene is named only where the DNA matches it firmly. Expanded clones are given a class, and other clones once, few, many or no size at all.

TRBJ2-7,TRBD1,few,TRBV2,CASSDPGQDSYEQYF,TGTGCCAGCAGTGACCCGGGACAGGACTCCTACGAGCAGTACTTC
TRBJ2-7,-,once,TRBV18,CVSSPDRTSLASREQYF,TGTGTCAGCTCACCAGACAGGACCTCCTTAGCGTCGCGGGAGCAGTACTTC
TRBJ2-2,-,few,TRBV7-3,CASSLEGGGNTGELFF,TGTGCCAGCAGCTTAGAGGGAGGGGGGAACACCGGGGAGCTGTTTTTT
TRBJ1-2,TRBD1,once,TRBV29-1,CSDYRGGDGYTF,TGCAGCGACTACAGGGGCGGCGATGGCTACACCTTC
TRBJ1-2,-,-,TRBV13,CASSFLTRTNYGYTF,TGTGCCAGCAGCTTCCTGACCAGGACTAACTATGGCTACACCTTC
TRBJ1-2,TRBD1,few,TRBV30,CAWSPRQGTDTF,TGTGCCTGGAGCCCAAGACAGGGCACTGACACCTTC
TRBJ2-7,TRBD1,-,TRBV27,CASSLRQGQYEQYF,TGTGCCAGCAGTTTAAGACAGGGACAATACGAGCAGTACTTC
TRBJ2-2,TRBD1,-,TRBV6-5,CATRTGNTGELFF,TGTGCCACCCGGACAGGGAACACCGGGGAGCTGTTTTTT
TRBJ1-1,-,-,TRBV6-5,CASSETLGETEAFF,TGTGCCAGCAGTGAGACCCTCGGGGAAACTGAAGCTTTCTTT
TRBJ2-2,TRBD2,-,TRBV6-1,CASSDPGLAGNTGELFF,TGTGCCAGCAGTGATCCTGGACTAGCGGGGAACACCGGGGAGCTGTTTTTT
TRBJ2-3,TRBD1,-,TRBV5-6,CASSYGTGAGDTQYF,TGTGCCAGCAGCTACGGGACAGGGGCTGGAGATACGCAGTATTTT
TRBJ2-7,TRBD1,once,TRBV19,CASTQRPGQEFREQYF,TGTGCCAGTACCCAACGACCGGGACAGGAATTTCGCGAGCAGTACTTC
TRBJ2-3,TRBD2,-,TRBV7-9,CASSLGLASGDTQYF,TGTGCCAGCAGCTTGGGACTAGCTTCAGGAGATACGCAGTATTTT
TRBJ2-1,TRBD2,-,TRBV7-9,CASSLNLAANEQFF,TGTGCCAGCAGCTTAAATCTAGCGGCCAATGAGCAGTTCTTC
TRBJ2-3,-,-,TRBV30,CAWSVLSGDTQYF,TGTGCCTGGAGTGTACTAAGCGGGGATACGCAGTATTTT
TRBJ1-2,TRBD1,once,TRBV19,CASGTGYGYTF,TGTGCCAGTGGGACAGGCTATGGCTACACCTTC
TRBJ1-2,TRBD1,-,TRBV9,CASSVGQGRGGRGYTF,TGTGCCAGCAGCGTAGGACAGGGGCGCGGAGGTCGAGGCTACACCTTC
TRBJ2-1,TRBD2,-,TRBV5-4,CASSSELAGYDVEQFF,TGTGCCAGCAGCTCAGAACTAGCGGGATATGATGTTGAGCAGTTCTTC
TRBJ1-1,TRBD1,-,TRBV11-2,CASSLGQPNLNTEAFF,TGTGCCAGCAGCTTGGGACAGCCCAATCTGAACACTGAAGCTTTCTTT
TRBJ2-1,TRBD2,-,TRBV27,CASSFKASGIRGYEQFF,TGTGCCAGCAGTTTTAAGGCTAGCGGGATCCGGGGCTATGAGCAGTTCTTC
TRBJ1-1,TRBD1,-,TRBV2,CASSRTGVNTEAFF,TGTGCCAGCAGTCGCACAGGGGTGAACACTGAAGCTTTCTTT
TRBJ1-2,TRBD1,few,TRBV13,CASSHGQGSYGYTF,TGTGCCAGCAGCCACGGACAGGGAAGCTATGGCTACACCTTC
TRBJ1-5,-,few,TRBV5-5,CASSLAGTGGGQPQHF,TGTGCCAGCAGCTTGGCCGGGACTGGGGGAGGGCAGCCCCAGCATTTT
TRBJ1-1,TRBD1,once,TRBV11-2,CASSLALPGGEIEAFF,TGTGCCAGCAGCTTAGCTCTCCCAGGGGGCGAAATTGAAGCTTTCTTT
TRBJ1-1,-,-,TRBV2,CASSGQENTEAFF,TGTGCCAGCAGTGGACAGGAGAACACTGAAGCTTTCTTT
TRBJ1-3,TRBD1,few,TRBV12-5,CASGLDGGQPRNTIYF,TGTGCTAGTGGTTTGGACGGGGGACAGCCTCGAAACACCATATATTTT
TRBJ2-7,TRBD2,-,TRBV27,CVSSAGTSGREIREQYF,TGTGTCAGCAGCGCCGGGACTAGCGGTAGGGAGATTAGGGAGCAGTACTTC
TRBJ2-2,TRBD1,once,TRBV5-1,CASSLEGTVNTGELFF,TGCGCCAGCAGCTTGGAAGGGACAGTCAACACCGGGGAGCTGTTTTTT
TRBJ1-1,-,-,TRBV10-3,CAISGYRDKNTEAFF,TGTGCCATCAGTGGGTACCGGGACAAGAACACTGAAGCTTTCTTT
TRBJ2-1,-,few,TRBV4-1,CASSPLALHEQFF,TGCGCCAGCAGCCCCCTGGCCTTGCATGAGCAGTTCTTC
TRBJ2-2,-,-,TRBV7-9,CASSLRLNTGELFF,TGTGCCAGCAGCTTACGACTTAACACCGGGGAGCTGTTTTTT
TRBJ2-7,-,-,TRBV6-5,CASSQRDSYEQYF,TGTGCCAGCAGCCAGCGCGACTCCTACGAGCAGTACTTC
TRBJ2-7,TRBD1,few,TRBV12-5,CASGWDREQYF,TGTGCTAGTGGTTGGGACAGGGAGCAGTACTTC
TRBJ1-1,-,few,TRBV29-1,CSVENGLNTEAFF,TGCAGCGTTGAAAACGGTCTGAACACTGAAGCTTTCTTT
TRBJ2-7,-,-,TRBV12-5,CASGPTSTEEQYF,TGTGCTAGTGGTCCGACAAGTACAGAGGAGCAGTACTTC
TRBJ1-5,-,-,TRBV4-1,CASSYTAYSNQPQHF,TGCGCCAGCAGCTATACAGCATATAGCAATCAGCCCCAGCATTTT
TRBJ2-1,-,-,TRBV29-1,CSHVPSGFYNEQFF,TGCAGCCACGTTCCAAGCGGGTTTTACAATGAGCAGTTCTTC
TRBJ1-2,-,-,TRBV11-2,CASSRVDYGYTF,TGTGCCAGTTCGAGGGTCGACTATGGCTACACCTTC
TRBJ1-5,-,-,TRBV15,CATSRGYRAESNQPQHF,TGTGCCACCAGCAGAGGCTACAGGGCGGAGAGCAATCAGCCCCAGCATTTT
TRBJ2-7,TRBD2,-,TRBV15,CATSRGGRGKDEQYF,TGTGCCACCAGCAGAGGCGGGAGAGGGAAGGACGAGCAGTACTTC
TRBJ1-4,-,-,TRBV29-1,CSVAQNNEKLFF,TGCAGCGTTGCCCAGAATAATGAAAAACTGTTTTTT
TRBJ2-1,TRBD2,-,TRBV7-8,CASNPSPASGTRSYNEQFF,TGTGCCAGCAACCCAAGCCCGGCTAGCGGGACCCGCTCCTACAATGAGCAGTTCTTC
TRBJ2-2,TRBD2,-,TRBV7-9,CASSPSAGALGRELFF,TGTGCCAGCAGCCCTTCAGCGGGGGCCCTTGGTCGGGAGCTGTTTTTT
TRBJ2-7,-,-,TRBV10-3,CAISESGQTYEQYF,TGTGCCATCAGTGAGTCGGGGCAGACCTACGAGCAGTACTTC
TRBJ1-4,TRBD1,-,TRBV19,CASSTMYRGDENEKLFF,TGTGCCAGTAGTACTATGTACAGGGGAGACGAAAATGAAAAACTGTTTTTT
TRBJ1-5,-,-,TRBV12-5,CASGLESNQPQHF,TGTGCTAGTGGTTTAGAGAGCAATCAGCCCCAGCATTTT
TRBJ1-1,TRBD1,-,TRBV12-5,CASGLQGKTEAFF,TGTGCTAGTGGTTTACAGGGGAAAACTGAAGCTTTCTTT
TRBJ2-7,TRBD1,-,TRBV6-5,CASSYPGQGAYEQYF,TGTGCCAGCAGTTACCCCGGACAGGGGGCCTACGAGCAGTACTTC
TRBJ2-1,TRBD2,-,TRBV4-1,CASSQPRSGSTYNEQFF,TGCGCCAGCAGCCAACCCCGGAGCGGGAGCACCTACAATGAGCAGTTCTTC
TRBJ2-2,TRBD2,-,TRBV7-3,CASRNGLAGQNTGELFF,TGTGCCAGCAGGAACGGACTAGCGGGACAGAACACCGGGGAGCTGTTTTTT
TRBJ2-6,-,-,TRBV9,CASSVSGSGGANVLTF,TGTGCCAGCAGCGTATCCGGATCGGGTGGGGCCAACGTCCTGACTTTC
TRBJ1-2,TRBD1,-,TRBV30,CAWTTGGYGYTF,TGTGCCTGGACGACAGGGGGATATGGCTACACCTTC
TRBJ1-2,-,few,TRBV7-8,CASSLGTARYYGYTF,TGTGCCAGCAGCTTAGGGACAGCTCGCTACTATGGCTACACCTTC
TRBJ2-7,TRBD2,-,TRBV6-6,CASGLAGREQYF,TGTGCCAGCGGACTAGCGGGCAGGGAGCAGTACTTC
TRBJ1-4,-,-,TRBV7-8,CASSLNVEGPHEKLFF,TGTGCCAGCAGCTTAAATGTAGAGGGTCCCCATGAAAAACTGTTTTTT
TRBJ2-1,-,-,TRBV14,CASSQGTSSYNEQFF,TGTGCCAGCAGCCAAGGTACGAGCTCCTACAATGAGCAGTTCTTC
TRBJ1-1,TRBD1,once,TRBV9,CASSLTGVTEAFF,TGTGCCAGCAGCTTAACAGGGGTCACTGAAGCTTTCTTT
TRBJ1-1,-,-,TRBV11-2,CASSPSNGQSSAFF,TGTGCCAGCAGCCCCTCTAATGGACAGTCGTCGGCTTTCTTT
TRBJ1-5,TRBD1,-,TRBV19,CASSGSGGNQPQHF,TGTGCCAGTAGTGGGTCAGGGGGAAATCAGCCCCAGCATTTT